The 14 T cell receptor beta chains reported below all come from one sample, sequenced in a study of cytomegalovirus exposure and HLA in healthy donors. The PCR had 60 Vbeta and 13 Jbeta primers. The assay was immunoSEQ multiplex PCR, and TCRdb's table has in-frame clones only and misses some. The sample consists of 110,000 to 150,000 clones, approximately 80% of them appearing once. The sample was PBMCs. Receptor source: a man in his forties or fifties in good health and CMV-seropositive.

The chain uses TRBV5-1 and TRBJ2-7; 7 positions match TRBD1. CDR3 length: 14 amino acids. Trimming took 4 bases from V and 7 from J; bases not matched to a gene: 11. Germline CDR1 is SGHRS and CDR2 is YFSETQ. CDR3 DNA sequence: TGCGCCAGCAGCGCCAGGGGGATAGGGGAAGAGCAGTACTTC. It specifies CASSARGIGEEQYF. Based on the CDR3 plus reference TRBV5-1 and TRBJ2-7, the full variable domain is KAGVTQTPRYLIKTRGQQVTLSCSPISGHRSVSWYQQTPGQGLQFLFEYFSETQRNKGNFPGRFSGRQFSNSRSEMNVSTLELGDSALYLCASSARGIGEEQYFGPGTRLTVT.

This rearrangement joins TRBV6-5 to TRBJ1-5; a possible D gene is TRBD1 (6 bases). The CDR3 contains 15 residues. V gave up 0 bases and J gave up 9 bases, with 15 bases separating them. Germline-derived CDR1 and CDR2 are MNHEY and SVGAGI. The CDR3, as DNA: TGTGCCAGCAGTTACTCTAAGACAGGTTTATCGCCCCAGCATTTT. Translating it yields CASSYSKTGLSPQHF.

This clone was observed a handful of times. The CDR3 region has the DNA TGCAGTGCGATCAGGAACTATGGCTACACCTTC. Its translation is CSAIRNYGYTF. J is TRBJ1-2 and V is TRBV20-1; D unresolved. In germline, CDR1 is DFQATT, CDR2 SNEGSKA (reference sequence). This CDR3 spans 11 amino acids. V gave up 6 bases and J gave up 2 bases, with 7 bases separating them.

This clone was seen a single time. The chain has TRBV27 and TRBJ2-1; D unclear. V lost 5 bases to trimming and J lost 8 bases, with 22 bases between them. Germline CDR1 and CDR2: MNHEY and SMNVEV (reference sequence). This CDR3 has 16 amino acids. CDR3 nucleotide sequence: TGTGCCAGCAGTGCGGTGATGGGTCTCCCCACGGATGAGCAGTTCTTC. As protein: CASSAVMGLPTDEQFF.

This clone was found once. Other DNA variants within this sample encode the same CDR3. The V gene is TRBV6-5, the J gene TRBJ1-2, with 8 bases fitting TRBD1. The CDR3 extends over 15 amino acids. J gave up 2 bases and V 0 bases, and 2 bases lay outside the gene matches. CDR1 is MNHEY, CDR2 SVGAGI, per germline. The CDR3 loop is CASSYSTGANYGYTF. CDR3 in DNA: TGTGCCAGCAGTTACTCGACAGGGGCCAACTATGGCTACACCTTC.

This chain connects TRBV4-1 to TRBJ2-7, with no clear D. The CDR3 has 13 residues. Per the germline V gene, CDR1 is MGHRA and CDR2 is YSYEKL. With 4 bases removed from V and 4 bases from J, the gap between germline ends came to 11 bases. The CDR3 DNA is TGCGCCAGCAGCCCCTCAGCAGGTTACGAGCAGTACTTC. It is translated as CASSPSAGYEQYF.

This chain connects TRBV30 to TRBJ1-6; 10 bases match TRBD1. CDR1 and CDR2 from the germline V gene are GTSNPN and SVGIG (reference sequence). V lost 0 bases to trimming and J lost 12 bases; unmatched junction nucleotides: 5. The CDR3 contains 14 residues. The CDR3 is CAWSVRDRGLPLHF. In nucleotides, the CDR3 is TGTGCCTGGAGTGTAAGGGACAGGGGATTACCCCTCCACTTT.

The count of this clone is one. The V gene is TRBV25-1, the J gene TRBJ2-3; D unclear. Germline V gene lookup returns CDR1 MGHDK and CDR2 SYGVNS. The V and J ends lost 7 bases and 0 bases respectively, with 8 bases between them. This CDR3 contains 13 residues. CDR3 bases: TGTGCCAGCACTGGCCCAAGCACAGATACGCAGTATTTT. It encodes CASTGPSTDTQYF.

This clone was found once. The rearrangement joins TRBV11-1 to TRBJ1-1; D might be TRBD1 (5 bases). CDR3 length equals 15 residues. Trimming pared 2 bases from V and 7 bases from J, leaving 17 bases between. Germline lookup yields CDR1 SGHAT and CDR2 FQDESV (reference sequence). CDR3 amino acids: CASSLLEGLVGEAFF. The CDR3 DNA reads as TGTGCCAGCAGCTTACTGGAGGGGCTAGTCGGTGAAGCTTTCTTT.

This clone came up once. CDR3: CASSHPQGGTEAFF. For the CDR3, the DNA is TGCGCCAGCAGCCACCCCCAGGGCGGCACTGAAGCTTTCTTT. The V gene is TRBV4-1, the J gene TRBJ1-1; perhaps TRBD1 as D (5 bases). CDR3 length: 14 amino acids. Germline CDR1 is MGHRA and CDR2 is YSYEKL. Deletions cut 3 bases from V and 4 bases from J, with 12 bases between.

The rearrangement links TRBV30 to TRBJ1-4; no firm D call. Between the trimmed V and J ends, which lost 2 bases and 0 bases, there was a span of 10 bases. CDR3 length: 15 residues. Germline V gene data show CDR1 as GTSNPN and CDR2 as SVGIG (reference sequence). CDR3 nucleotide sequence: TGTGCCTGGAGTCGGCCAGGCCCAACTAATGAAAAACTGTTTTTT. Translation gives CAWSRPGPTNEKLFF.

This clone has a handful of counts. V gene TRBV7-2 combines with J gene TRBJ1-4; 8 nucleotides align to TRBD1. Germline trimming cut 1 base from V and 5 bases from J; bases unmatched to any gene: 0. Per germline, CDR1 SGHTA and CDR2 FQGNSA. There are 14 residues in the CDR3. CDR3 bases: TGTGCCAGCAGCTTAGACAGGGGGAATGAAAAACTGTTTTTT. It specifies CASSLDRGNEKLFF.

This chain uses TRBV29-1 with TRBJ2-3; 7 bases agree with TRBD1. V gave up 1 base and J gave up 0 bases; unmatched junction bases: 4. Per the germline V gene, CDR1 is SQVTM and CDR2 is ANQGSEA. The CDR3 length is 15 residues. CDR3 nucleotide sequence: TGCAGCGTTGAAGCAGGGGGATTTAGCACAGATACGCAGTATTTT. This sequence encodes CSVEAGGFSTDTQYF.

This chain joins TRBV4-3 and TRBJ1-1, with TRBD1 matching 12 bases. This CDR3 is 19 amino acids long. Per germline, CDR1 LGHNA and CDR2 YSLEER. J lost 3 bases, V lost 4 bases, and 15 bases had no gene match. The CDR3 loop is CASSLGTGTGGRGDTEAFF. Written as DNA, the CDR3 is TGCGCCAGCAGCCTGGGCACCGGGACAGGGGGCCGGGGGGACACTGAAGCTTTCTTT.